Listed here is a single T cell receptor beta chain. Authors' methods: Scientists estimated how many nucleated cells there were by amplifying reference gene primers. Sequencing was performed with immunoSEQ multiplex PCR; in TCRdb, only in-frame clones are kept and a portion is missing. V, J and clone size are those of that table, while D and trimming were read from the DNA. Of some 140,000 clones in the sample, approximately 84% were seen once. The data originate from a study of blood T cell repertoires in COVID-19. As for the study in general: Specimens from acute and convalescent COVID-19 originated in the United States, Italy and Spain. In each case, the material was cDNA or gDNA derived from T cells, B-cell-depleted T cells, or PBMCs.

This CDR3 has 13 amino acids. Losses at the gene ends were 5 bases for V and 7 bases for J; bases not matched to a gene: 7. CDR1 is MNHEY and CDR2 is SMNVEV in the germline V gene (reference sequence). This clonotype originated in a woman aged 80 or over with acute or convalescent COVID-19. Material for sequencing was peripheral blood. The J gene is TRBJ1-2, the V gene TRBV27; TRBD1 aligns across 7 bases. The CDR3 bases are TGTGCCAGCAGTCCAGGGGGGACACGTGGCTACACCTTC. It encodes CASSPGGTRGYTF.